These 20 T cell receptor beta chains share one sample of origin, sequenced in a study of response to subunit inactivated influenza vaccine. TCRdb reanalysed the RT-PCR reads using MiXCR and keeps one entry per CDR3 protein. The table records approximately 520,000 distinct CDR3 sequences, approximately 15% of them present only once. The sample here was CD4+ T cells sorted from PBMCs, taken 23 months after vaccination. The origin of the receptors is a man aged 45-69 years who received an inactivated influenza vaccine.

This clonotype has a handful of counts. This sequence joins TRBV7-2 and TRBJ1-1; no clear D gene. V was pared by 5 bases and J by 5 bases, with 15 bases between. Germline lookup yields CDR1 SGHTA and CDR2 FQGNSA. This CDR3 has 14 residues. For the CDR3, the DNA is TGTGCCAGCAGCCTAGGCGGTACGAGAACTGAAGCTTTCTTT. Its translation is CASSLGGTRTEAFF.

This clonotype was seen a few times. The chain links TRBV5-1 to TRBJ2-2; D remains ambiguous. The V and J ends lost 4 bases and 2 bases respectively, with 9 bases between them. The CDR3 sequence is 14 residues long. Germline V gives CDR1 SGHRS, CDR2 YFSETQ. This CDR3 is CASSPNGNTGELFF. CDR3 bases: TGCGCCAGCAGCCCCAACGGTAACACCGGGGAGCTGTTTTTT.

The chain has TRBV20-1 and TRBJ1-5, with TRBD1 identical over 7 bases. Germline assignment: CDR1 DFQATT and CDR2 SNEGSKA (reference sequence). This CDR3 has 15 residues. Germline trimming cut 0 bases from V and 4 bases from J; bases unmatched to any gene: 6. This CDR3 reads CSAREGQTGNQPQHF. In DNA, the CDR3 is TGCAGTGCTAGAGAGGGACAGACAGGGAATCAGCCCCAGCATTTT.

This clonotype was detected only a few times. Written as DNA, the CDR3 is TGTGCCATCAGTGAGTCACGGACTAGCGGGAGGGTCTACGAGCAGTACTTC. Translation gives CAISESRTSGRVYEQYF. This chain links TRBV10-3 with TRBJ2-7, with TRBD2 matching over 15 bases. In germline, CDR1 is ENHRY, CDR2 SYGVKD. V was clipped by 0 bases and J by 3 bases; unmatched bases: 3. The CDR3 has 17 residues.

The CDR3 region has the DNA TGCAGTGCTAGTAAGGATGAGCAGTTCTTC. It encodes CSASKDEQFF. This chain uses TRBV20-1 with TRBJ2-1; no clear D gene. V lost 3 bases to trimming and J lost 8 bases, with 5 bases between them. The CDR3 is 10 residues long. Per germline, CDR1 DFQATT and CDR2 SNEGSKA (reference sequence).

This clonotype appeared a few times. The chain links TRBV11-2 to TRBJ1-4, with a weak D call TRBD1 (6 bases). The germline gives CDR1 SGHAT, CDR2 FQNNGV. The CDR3 is made up of 16 amino acids. Trimming shortened V by 5 bases and J by 0 bases, and 13 bases separated the two germline ends. CDR3 protein: CASSITQGTTNEKLFF. Written as DNA, the CDR3 is TGTGCCAGCAGCATCACTCAGGGGACAACTAATGAAAAACTGTTTTTT.

This clonotype was detected ten times or more. The chain couples TRBV4-3 to TRBJ2-3; unclear D gene. The CDR3 runs 19 residues. Germline CDR1 LGHNA, CDR2 YSLEER. Trimming shortened V by 4 bases and J by 0 bases, and 23 bases separated the two germline ends. Written as DNA, the CDR3 is TGCGCCAGCAGCCTTCTTGGGCCTCCCGCGACACCTAGCACAGATACGCAGTATTTT. It encodes CASSLLGPPATPSTDTQYF.

This clonotype was counted only a few times. The V and J genes are TRBV7-2 and TRBJ1-4; 12 nucleotides line up with TRBD1. The CDR3 is 17 amino acids. Per germline, CDR1 SGHTA and CDR2 FQGNSA. The junction had 4 bases not matched to a gene; V was cut back by 2 bases and J by 3 bases. CDR3 residues: CASSLRGQGASNEKLFF. The CDR3 DNA sequence: TGTGCCAGCAGCTTAAGGGGACAGGGGGCCTCTAATGAAAAACTGTTTTTT.

This clonotype was detected many times. CDR3 nucleotides: TGCGCCAGCAGCGGAAGTAGCACCGGGGAGCTGTTTTTT. Amino acid sequence: CASSGSSTGELFF. The rearrangement joins TRBV5-1 to TRBJ2-2; D ambiguous. Per the germline V gene, CDR1 is SGHRS and CDR2 is YFSETQ. CDR3 length: 13 residues. Trimming pared 4 bases from V and 4 bases from J, leaving 8 bases between.

This clonotype was found many times. The chain employs TRBV20-1 and TRBJ2-7, with 11 bases aligning to TRBD2. Germline V gene lookup returns CDR1 DFQATT and CDR2 SNEGSKA (reference sequence). The CDR3 has 15 residues. Trimming took 2 bases from V and 0 from J; bases not matched to a gene: 3. The CDR3 DNA reads as TGCAGTGCTAGACGACTAGCGGGGAACTCCTACGAGCAGTACTTC. It specifies CSARRLAGNSYEQYF.

The chain combines TRBV20-1 with TRBJ2-1; D gene unclear. Germline loops: CDR1 DFQATT, CDR2 SNEGSKA (reference sequence). The CDR3 contains 16 residues. Trimming pared 4 bases from V and 0 bases from J, leaving 16 bases between. Here the CDR3 DNA reads TGCAGTGCTACCCCACCAGGAGTGCTCTCCTACAATGAGCAGTTCTTC. Translation: CSATPPGVLSYNEQFF.

V and J are TRBV30 and TRBJ1-1, with a tentative D call TRBD1 (6 bases). Germline CDR1 and CDR2: GTSNPN and SVGIG (reference sequence). Trimming cost V 4 bases and J 4 bases, with 13 bases left between them. CDR3 size: 13 residues. The CDR3 nucleotides are TGTGCCTGGATGGGCGGGGGCGGCACTGAAGCTTTCTTT. As protein: CAWMGGGGTEAFF.

As DNA, the CDR3 is TGTGCCAGCAGCTCCCCGGGGGACAGAGCCTACAATGAGCAGTTCTTC. Encoded protein: CASSSPGDRAYNEQFF. V and J are TRBV5-6 and TRBJ2-1, with D maybe TRBD1 (7 bases). Germline V gene sequence: CDR1 SGHDT, CDR2 YYEEEE. The CDR3 extends over 16 amino acids. The V end lost 3 bases, the J end lost 2 bases, and 15 bases lay between the germline ends.

This clonotype was recorded a few times. This chain connects TRBV5-1 to TRBJ1-1; 12 bases line up with TRBD1. There are 16 residues in the CDR3. V lost 5 bases and J lost 6; bases outside the gene matches: 11. Looked up from germline, CDR1 is SGHRS and CDR2 is YFSETQ. The CDR3 protein is CASRLNWDRGQAEAFF. For the CDR3, the DNA is TGCGCCAGCAGGCTCAACTGGGACAGGGGGCAGGCTGAAGCTTTCTTT.

The V call is TRBV5-1, the J call TRBJ2-1; D possibly uses TRBD1 or TRBD2 (5 bases each). This CDR3 contains 13 residues. The germline V gene has CDR1 SGHRS and CDR2 YFSETQ. V gave up 1 base and J gave up 6 bases, with 8 bases separating them. The CDR3 nucleotides read TGCGCCAGCAGCTTGAATGGGGGCAATGAGCAGTTCTTC. As protein: CASSLNGGNEQFF.

This chain uses TRBV18 with TRBJ1-1; perhaps TRBD1 as D (6 bases). The germline V and J ends were trimmed by 2 bases and 3 bases, with 10 bases remaining between them. There are 14 residues in the CDR3. Germline V lookup: CDR1 KGHSH, CDR2 LQKENI. CDR3 residues: CASSPAEGDTEAFF. The CDR3 coding sequence is TGTGCCAGCTCACCAGCCGAGGGGGACACTGAAGCTTTCTTT.

The chain combines TRBV20-1 with TRBJ1-5; D is uncertain. The length of the CDR3 is 12 residues. Trimming stripped 2 bases from V and 4 bases from J, with 6 bases between. Germline V gene sequence: CDR1 DFQATT, CDR2 SNEGSKA (reference sequence). The CDR3 sequence is CSARKGNQPQHF. The CDR3 DNA reads as TGCAGTGCTAGAAAGGGAAATCAGCCCCAGCATTTT.

The rearrangement links TRBV11-2 to TRBJ2-3; D gene ambiguous. Trimming took 5 bases from V and 1 from J, leaving 16 bases between them. The CDR3 runs 16 residues. Germline lookup yields CDR1 SGHAT and CDR2 FQNNGV. Here the CDR3 DNA reads TGTGCCAGCAGCCGCGCGTCGGCCCTCGGCACAGATACGCAGTATTTT. Translated: CASSRASALGTDTQYF.

This clonotype was found many times. The V and J genes are TRBV24-1 and TRBJ1-2; 7 positions match TRBD1. The V segment lost 4 bases and the J segment 4 bases; nucleotides outside the gene matches: 2. CDR1 KGHDR and CDR2 SFDVKD come from the germline V gene. The CDR3 extends over 13 amino acids. The CDR3 sequence: CATSDRDSYGYTF. DNA for the CDR3: TGTGCCACCAGTGACCGGGACAGCTATGGCTACACCTTC.

This clonotype was counted only a few times. The chain has TRBV19 and TRBJ1-1; D is ambiguous. The V end was cut by 4 bases, the J end by 1 base, with 7 bases between. The CDR3 has 13 residues. Germline V gene lookup returns CDR1 LNHDA and CDR2 SQIVND (reference sequence). CDR3 residues: CASSTWGNTEAFF. The CDR3 bases are TGTGCCAGTAGTACGTGGGGGAACACTGAAGCTTTCTTT.